Listed here is a single TCR beta chain. Its antigen remains unknown. The data stem from a study of vaccination effects on CD4 cells after COVID-19. Libraries were prepared by immunoSEQ multiplex PCR; TCRdb keeps only in-frame clonotypes and omits some of them. The sample has 30,000 to 40,000 clones, around 67% seen once. Germline V lookup: CDR1 MNHEY, CDR2 SVGAGI. The CDR3 loop spans 16 amino acids. V was shortened by 0 bases and J by 10 bases, with 16 bases between the two germline ends. Before sequencing took place, the ViraFEST assay used viral peptide pools to expand antigen-specific CD4+ T cells. It was after approximately 10 days of culture that CD4+ T cells were isolated. Vaccinees lacked prior SARS-CoV-2 infection and tested negative for nucleocapsid antibodies. Each culture well received roughly 1.9 million PBMC. These cells were then cultured in IMDM with around 9.6 IU/ml IL-2 and around 10 ug/ml peptides. Researchers swapped half the medium for IL-2 medium on both days 3 and 7.

Sequenced here: CD4+ T cells from PBMCs cultured with SARS-CoV-2 spike peptides, sampled before COVID-19 vaccination. This TCR was recovered from a human donor who received a COVID-19 vaccine. The rearrangement uses TRBV6-5 and TRBJ1-6; D perhaps matches TRBD1 (6 bases). This CDR3 is CASSYSRGVYGSPLHF. CDR3 in DNA: TGTGCCAGCAGTTACTCGAGGGGGGTATACGGCTCACCCCTCCACTTT.